Below, 30 T cell receptor beta chains from the same sample are listed, as sequenced in a study of cytomegalovirus exposure and HLA in healthy donors. Use of 60 Vbeta and 13 Jbeta primers characterized the PCR. This table comes from immunoSEQ multiplex PCR, and its TCRdb copy is limited to in-frame clones, with some not included. The data show fewer than 100,000 clones, with roughly 78% seen just once and 0.7% to 0.85% held by the top ten. The sequenced material came from PBMCs. The source of these receptors is a woman aged 55-69 years in good health and CMV-seronegative.

The chain has TRBV5-1 and TRBJ2-2; TRBD2 agrees at 11 bases. CDR1 and CDR2 (germline): SGHRS, YFSETQ. The CDR3 runs 19 residues. Trimming at V came to 2 bases and at J to 5 bases, leaving 14 bases not matched to a gene. The CDR3 DNA reads TGCGCCAGCAGCTTTAACGTCCTAACTAGCGGGAGTAGGACCGGGGAGCTGTTTTTT. It codes for CASSFNVLTSGSRTGELFF. The full variable domain, in which reference TRBV5-1 and TRBJ2-2 provide the parts outside the CDR3, is KAGVTQTPRYLIKTRGQQVTLSCSPISGHRSVSWYQQTPGQGLQFLFEYFSETQRNKGNFPGRFSGRQFSNSRSEMNVSTLELGDSALYLCASSFNVLTSGSRTGELFFGEGSRLTVL.

The V and J genes are TRBV28 and TRBJ1-2; 10 nucleotides line up with TRBD1. The CDR3 runs 14 residues. Germline V CDR1 and CDR2: MDHEN, SYDVKM. The V gene end was trimmed by 10 bases and the J gene end by 7 bases; junction bases not matched to a gene: 12. CDR3 protein: CAIPSGQGRGGYTF. CDR3 DNA: TGTGCCATCCCATCGGGACAGGGGCGAGGTGGCTACACCTTC.

The V and J genes are TRBV7-8 and TRBJ1-2; D not certain. This CDR3 is 13 amino acids long. The V end lost 2 bases, the J end lost 2 bases, and 6 bases lay between the germline ends. CDR1 is SGHVS and CDR2 is FQNEAQ in the germline V gene. CDR3 nucleotide sequence: TGTGCCAGCAGCTTAACAGAGAACTATGGCTACACCTTC. Its protein product is CASSLTENYGYTF.

The CDR3 DNA reads as TGTGCCAGCAGTGTGGCAGGGTGGACCGGGGAGCTGTTTTTT. Translated, it gives CASSVAGWTGELFF. This chain joins TRBV25-1 and TRBJ2-2; perhaps TRBD1 as D (5 bases). This CDR3 comprises 14 residues. The germline V gene encodes CDR1 MGHDK and CDR2 SYGVNS. The V gene lost 4 bases and the J gene lost 5 bases, with 11 bases spanning the gap. The full variable domain, rest sourced from reference TRBV25-1 and TRBJ2-2, is EADIYQTPRYLVIGTGKKITLECSQTMGHDKMYWYQQDPGMELHLIHYSYGVNSTEKGDLSSESTVSRIRTEHFPLTLESARPSHTSQYLCASSVAGWTGELFFGEGSRLTVL.

The chain's CDR3 is CASSVMTSPGPGELFF. DNA of the CDR3: TGTGCCAGCAGTGTGATGACTAGCCCCGGACCCGGGGAGCTGTTTTTT. This chain joins TRBV6-1 and TRBJ2-2; 7 positions match TRBD2. This CDR3 comprises 16 residues. CDR1 is MNHNS and CDR2 is SASEGT in the germline V gene. The J segment lost 6 bases and the V segment lost 4 bases, leaving 11 bases of the junction unmatched.

The chain combines TRBV11-2 with TRBJ2-3; 7 bases align to TRBD2. Trimming cost V 1 base and J 2 bases; bases outside gene matches: 6. Germline values: CDR1 SGHAT, CDR2 FQNNGV. The CDR3 has 16 amino acids. The DNA for the CDR3 is TGTGCCAGCAGCTTAGCCCCAGCGGGGCCCACAGATACGCAGTATTTT. Translated, it gives CASSLAPAGPTDTQYF. The full variable domain, its missing parts supplied by reference TRBV11-2 and TRBJ2-3, is EAGVAQSPRYKIIEKRQSVAFWCNPISGHATLYWYQQILGQGPKLLIQFQNNGVVDDSQLPKDRFSAERLKGVDSTLKIQPAKLEDSAVYLCASSLAPAGPTDTQYFGPGTRLTVL.

This chain connects TRBV4-3 to TRBJ1-1; 7 nucleotides line up with TRBD1. The CDR3 runs 13 residues. Germline lookup yields CDR1 LGHNA and CDR2 YSLEER. V lost 0 bases, J lost 7 bases, and 2 bases stayed unmatched. The CDR3 here is CASSQEPGGEAFF. CDR3 sequence (DNA): TGCGCCAGCAGCCAAGAGCCAGGGGGTGAAGCTTTCTTT.

This sequence joins TRBV2 and TRBJ1-5; 7 nucleotides agree with TRBD1. V lost 8 bases, J lost 7 bases, and 11 bases stayed unmatched. The CDR3 is 14 amino acids. Germline CDR1 reads SNHLY; CDR2 reads FYNNEI. This CDR3 reads CASGGTDRKQPQHF. The CDR3 DNA follows: TGTGCCAGCGGAGGGACAGATAGGAAGCAGCCCCAGCATTTT.

The rearrangement joins TRBV7-9 to TRBJ1-1, with D possibly matching TRBD1 (5 bases). V dropped 2 bases and J dropped 0 bases, with 10 bases sitting between them. Germline V CDR1 and CDR2: SEHNR, FQNEAQ (reference sequence). The CDR3 spans 15 residues. In DNA form, the CDR3 reads TGTGCCAGCAGCTTAAAGGGGTCACTGAACACTGAAGCTTTCTTT. This translates into CASSLKGSLNTEAFF.

The rearrangement joins TRBV5-4 to TRBJ1-4; 7 nucleotides agree with TRBD1. This CDR3 spans 16 amino acids. V was pared by 5 bases and J by 8 bases, with 15 bases of the junction left unmatched. In germline, CDR1 is SGHNT, CDR2 YYREEE (reference sequence). The CDR3 coding sequence is TGTGCCAGCAGGTCAGGGGGGCCTAGCCAAGAGGAAAAACTGTTTTTT. It encodes CASRSGGPSQEEKLFF.

The V and J genes are TRBV13 and TRBJ2-5; TRBD2 aligns across 12 bases. Germline lookup yields CDR1 PRHDT and CDR2 FYEKMQ (reference sequence). V lost 5 bases, J lost 3 bases, and 4 bases stayed unmatched. The CDR3 consists of 15 residues. The CDR3 is CASSPWTSGEETQYF. CDR3 in DNA: TGTGCCAGCAGCCCCTGGACTAGCGGGGAAGAGACCCAGTACTTC.

CDR3 DNA: TGTGCCAGCAGTTCTTACTATAGCAATCAGCCCCAGCATTTT. It specifies CASSSYYSNQPQHF. This sequence joins TRBV27 and TRBJ1-5, with D unresolved. CDR1 and CDR2 (germline): MNHEY, SMNVEV (reference sequence). The CDR3 has 14 residues. V shed 4 bases and J shed 0 bases, with 7 bases lying between them.

The sample holds one count of this clone. CDR3 residues: CASSQGQGQETQYF. CDR3 in DNA: TGTGCCAGCAGCCAGGGACAGGGGCAAGAGACCCAGTACTTC. V is TRBV14 and J is TRBJ2-5; TRBD1 agrees at 10 bases. The CDR3 is made up of 14 amino acids. Germline-derived CDR1 and CDR2 are SGHDN and FVKESK. V trimming: 3 bases; J trimming: 2 bases; junction bases outside the gene matches: 0.

The CDR3 DNA reads as TGTGCCAGCACCCTCGACTCCTATGGCTACACCTTC. Amino acid sequence: CASTLDSYGYTF. The V and J genes are TRBV6-1 and TRBJ1-2, with D hard to call. The CDR3 is made up of 12 amino acids. The V end lost 7 bases, the J end lost 4 bases, and 10 bases lay between the germline ends. Germline assignment: CDR1 MNHNS and CDR2 SASEGT.

This clone was found a few times. The chain combines TRBV29-1 with TRBJ2-3; the D gene is possibly TRBD2 (6 bases). Trimming left V 2 bases short and J 10 bases short, with 19 bases between. The CDR3 has 14 amino acids. In germline, CDR1 is SQVTM, CDR2 ANQGSEA. CDR3 sequence (DNA): TGCAGCGTTGAACAGGCCAATTCCGGGGAGGCGCAGTATTTT. Translating it yields CSVEQANSGEAQYF.

The J gene is TRBJ1-4, the V gene TRBV30; no clear D gene. The CDR3 is 13 amino acids. Between the trimmed V and J ends, which lost 6 bases and 1 base, there was a span of 9 bases. Germline V CDR1 and CDR2: GTSNPN, SVGIG (reference sequence). The DNA of the CDR3 is TGTGCCTGTGGGCCCGAAACTAATGAAAAACTGTTTTTT. Translated: CACGPETNEKLFF.

V usage is TRBV10-3 and J usage is TRBJ1-6, with a tentative D call TRBD1 (5 bases). V lost 4 bases and J 7 bases, leaving 11 bases between the germline ends. Looked up from germline, CDR1 is ENHRY and CDR2 is SYGVKD. The CDR3 contains 14 residues. The CDR3 is CAISGGDFNSPLHF. CDR3 DNA: TGTGCCATCAGTGGGGGGGATTTCAATTCACCCCTCCACTTT.

The chain combines TRBV6-6 with TRBJ2-5; 7 bases agree with TRBD2. V lost 8 bases, J lost 4 bases, and 13 bases stayed unmatched. This CDR3 is 15 amino acids long. CDR1 is MNHNY and CDR2 is SVGAGI in the germline V gene (reference sequence). The CDR3 nucleotides are TGTGCCAGCGCTTCGGGGAGGGCGACGGGAGAGACCCAGTACTTC. Protein: CASASGRATGETQYF.

This clone has just a few counts. The V gene is TRBV28, the J gene TRBJ1-1; 7 bases align to TRBD1. CDR3 size: 16 residues. J gave up 4 bases and V 5 bases, and 13 bases lay outside the gene matches. Per the germline V gene, CDR1 is MDHEN and CDR2 is SYDVKM. The CDR3 region has the DNA TGTGCCAGCAGTCCCGGTGGAGGGGACAGCGGCACTGAAGCTTTCTTT. Translated: CASSPGGGDSGTEAFF.

The rearrangement links TRBV19 to TRBJ1-5, with TRBD1 matching 8 bases. CDR1 and CDR2 (germline): LNHDA, SQIVND (reference sequence). The J segment lost 1 base and the V segment lost 5 bases, leaving 1 base of the junction unmatched. This CDR3 is built from 14 residues. In DNA form, the CDR3 reads TGTGCCAGTAGTCGGACAGGGAGCAATCAGCCCCAGCATTTT. Translating it yields CASSRTGSNQPQHF.

The J gene is TRBJ1-1, the V gene TRBV19, with a tentative D call TRBD1 (6 bases). This CDR3 is 14 amino acids long. Germline CDR1 reads LNHDA; CDR2 reads SQIVND (reference sequence). With 5 bases removed from V and 1 base from J, the gap between germline ends came to 11 bases. CDR3 residues: CASSSGQPNTEAFF. CDR3 bases: TGTGCCAGTAGTTCAGGACAGCCGAACACTGAAGCTTTCTTT.

The chain employs TRBV25-1 and TRBJ2-3, with 8 bases lining up with TRBD1. V was pared by 6 bases and J by 4 bases, with 3 bases of the junction left unmatched. The CDR3 runs 13 residues. CDR1 and CDR2 from the germline V gene are MGHDK and SYGVNS. The chain's CDR3 is CASSQTGADTQYF. The CDR3 region has the DNA TGTGCCAGCAGCCAGACAGGGGCAGATACGCAGTATTTT.

The chain links TRBV9 to TRBJ2-2, with 7 bases lining up with TRBD1. The germline CDR1 and CDR2 sequences are SGDLS and YYNGEE. The CDR3 spans 16 residues. Losses at the gene ends were 0 bases for V and 7 bases for J; bases not matched to a gene: 9. CDR3 loop: CASSVGNRGDGGELFF. For the CDR3, the DNA is TGTGCCAGCAGCGTAGGGAACAGGGGAGATGGCGGGGAGCTGTTTTTT.

The genes are TRBV5-6 and TRBJ2-5; a weak D match, TRBD1 (5 bases). The V and J ends lost 0 bases and 2 bases respectively, with 5 bases between them. CDR1 is SGHDT and CDR2 is YYEEEE in the germline V gene. The length of the CDR3 is 13 residues. The CDR3: CASSLGQQETQYF. The CDR3 coding sequence is TGTGCCAGCAGCTTGGGACAGCAAGAGACCCAGTACTTC. The complete variable domain, with remaining parts taken from reference TRBV5-6 and TRBJ2-5, reads DAGVTQSPTHLIKTRGQQVTLRCSPKSGHDTVSWYQQALGQGPQFIFQYYEEEERQRGNFPDRFSGHQFPNYSSELNVNALLLGDSALYLCASSLGQQETQYFGPGTRLLVL.

The rearrangement links TRBV6-1 to TRBJ2-7, with D hard to call. Trimming shortened V by 6 bases and J by 4 bases, and 4 bases separated the two germline ends. CDR1 and CDR2 (germline): MNHNS, SASEGT. This CDR3 has 10 residues. The CDR3 nucleotides read TGTGCCAGCAGACTGTACGAGCAGTACTTC. This gives the protein CASRLYEQYF.

The V gene is TRBV5-1, the J gene TRBJ1-1; D is perhaps TRBD1 (5 bases). The CDR3 sequence is 15 residues long. CDR1 and CDR2 (germline): SGHRS, YFSETQ. Between the trimmed V and J ends, which lost 2 bases and 2 bases, there was a span of 13 bases. The CDR3 sequence is CASSFRAGENTEAFF. In DNA form, the CDR3 reads TGCGCCAGCAGCTTCAGGGCTGGAGAAAACACTGAAGCTTTCTTT.

There are a few counts of this clone. The rearrangement joins TRBV28 to TRBJ2-2; 9 bases are shared with TRBD2. The CDR3 is 15 amino acids. The V segment lost 4 bases and the J segment 8 bases; nucleotides outside the gene matches: 8. Germline V gene data show CDR1 as MDHEN and CDR2 as SYDVKM. CDR3 sequence: CASSSLAGSKGELFF. Here the CDR3 DNA reads TGTGCCAGCAGTTCCCTAGCGGGATCGAAGGGGGAGCTGTTTTTT. Full variable domain (outside the CDR3, taken from reference TRBV28 and TRBJ2-2): DVKVTQSSRYLVKRTGEKVFLECVQDMDHENMFWYRQDPGLGLRLIYFSYDVKMKEKGDIPEGYSVSREKKERFSLILESASTNQTSMYLCASSSLAGSKGELFFGEGSRLTVL.

This clone was seen a single time. This chain joins TRBV29-1 and TRBJ1-2, with D perhaps matching TRBD1 (5 bases). Germline CDR1 is SQVTM and CDR2 is ANQGSEA. Trimming took off 3 bases at V and 4 bases at J, with 21 bases between the two ends. This CDR3 has 16 residues. CDR3 DNA sequence: TGCAGCGTTGACAATCGGGGGAGGGGTGGGGCCTATGGCTACACCTTC. Translated: CSVDNRGRGGAYGYTF.

The genes are TRBV15 and TRBJ1-5; unclear D gene. The V gene's germline CDR1 is LNHNV and CDR2 YYDKDF (reference sequence). The CDR3 has 15 residues. The V gene lost 0 bases and the J gene lost 1 base, with 7 bases spanning the gap. The CDR3 nucleotides read TGTGCCACCAGCAGAGATTTGAGGAGCAATCAGCCCCAGCATTTT. Translating it yields CATSRDLRSNQPQHF.

The chain recombines TRBV5-4 with TRBJ1-4, with a weak D call TRBD1 (6 bases). V dropped 0 bases and J dropped 4 bases, with 10 bases sitting between them. The CDR3 loop spans 15 amino acids. Germline CDR1 reads SGHNT; CDR2 reads YYREEE (reference sequence). DNA of the CDR3: TGTGCCAGCAGCTTGGGTGGGGGCAATAATGAAAAACTGTTTTTT. It encodes CASSLGGGNNEKLFF.